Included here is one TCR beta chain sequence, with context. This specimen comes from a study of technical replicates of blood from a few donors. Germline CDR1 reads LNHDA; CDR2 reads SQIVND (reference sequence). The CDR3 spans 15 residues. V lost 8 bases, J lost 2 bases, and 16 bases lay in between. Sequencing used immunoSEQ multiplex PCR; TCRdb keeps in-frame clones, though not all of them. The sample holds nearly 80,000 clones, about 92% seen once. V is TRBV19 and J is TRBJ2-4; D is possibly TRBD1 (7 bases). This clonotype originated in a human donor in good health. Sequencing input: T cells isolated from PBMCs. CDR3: CASVPGGRSKNIQYF. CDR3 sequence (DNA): TGTGCCAGTGTGCCAGGGGGGAGGTCCAAAAACATTCAGTACTTC.